A single sample is the source of the 18 T cell receptor beta chains below, sequenced in a study of identical twins. TCRdb passed the 5' RACE reads through MiXCR, listing each CDR3 protein once. This sample carries 510,000 or so distinct CDR3 sequences, roughly 15% of them seen once, and the ten largest clones take around 0.48%. These data also formed part of another study, on yellow fever vaccine responses in identical twins.

The sequencing input was CD4+ T cells sorted from blood. These receptors came from a woman aged 18-35 years in good health.

V and J are TRBV28 and TRBJ2-7, with TRBD2 identical over 10 bases. J gave up 2 bases and V 10 bases, and 5 bases lay outside the gene matches. The germline gives CDR1 MDHEN, CDR2 SYDVKM. The CDR3 has 13 residues. The CDR3 nucleotides are TGTGCCACCCGGACTAGCGGAACCTACGAGCAGTACTTC. Encoded protein: CATRTSGTYEQYF.

This clonotype occurred a few times. The chain links TRBV27 to TRBJ1-1; D ambiguous. Germline-derived CDR1 and CDR2 are MNHEY and SMNVEV (reference sequence). The length of the CDR3 is 14 residues. V dropped 5 bases and J dropped 0 bases, with 10 bases sitting between them. The CDR3 spells CASSKSFMNTEAFF. The CDR3, as DNA: TGTGCCAGCAGTAAATCCTTCATGAACACTGAAGCTTTCTTT.

The chain links TRBV5-1 to TRBJ2-7, with no clear D. This CDR3 has 13 amino acids. Germline lookup yields CDR1 SGHRS and CDR2 YFSETQ. Between the trimmed V and J ends, which lost 2 bases and 1 base, there was a span of 7 bases. The DNA of the CDR3 is TGCGCCAGCAGCTTCTACCCTTCCTACGAGCAGTACGTC. Its translation: CASSFYPSYEQYV.

This clonotype was observed a few times. The chain combines TRBV5-1 with TRBJ2-1; 10 bases match TRBD2. The trim removed 4 bases at V and 4 bases at J, leaving 5 bases unmatched. The CDR3 covers 15 residues. CDR1 is SGHRS, CDR2 YFSETQ, per germline. Here the CDR3 reads CASSLLTSGYNEQFF. The CDR3 DNA sequence: TGCGCCAGCAGCCTACTGACTAGCGGGTACAATGAGCAGTTCTTC. Variable domain in full (rest from reference TRBV5-1 and TRBJ2-1): KAGVTQTPRYLIKTRGQQVTLSCSPISGHRSVSWYQQTPGQGLQFLFEYFSETQRNKGNFPGRFSGRQFSNSRSEMNVSTLELGDSALYLCASSLLTSGYNEQFFGPGTRLTVL.

The gene calls are TRBV5-4 and TRBJ2-7, with 7 bases aligning to TRBD2. The CDR3 covers 12 residues. After removal of 4 bases from V and 2 bases from J, the junction contained 0 bases not matched to a gene. CDR1 and CDR2 (germline): SGHNT, YYREEE (reference sequence). This chain's CDR3 is CASSGRAYEQYF. The CDR3 DNA follows: TGTGCCAGCAGCGGGAGGGCCTACGAGCAGTACTTC.

There are a few counts of this clonotype. The chain carries TRBV28 and TRBJ2-2, with D possibly being TRBD1 (6 bases). V lost 7 bases to trimming and J lost 5 bases, with 8 bases between them. This CDR3 region has 12 residues. CDR1 is MDHEN and CDR2 is SYDVKM in the germline V gene. The CDR3 DNA sequence: TGTGCCAGCAACGGACAGACCGGGGAGCTGTTTTTT. Translation: CASNGQTGELFF.

The rearrangement joins TRBV7-9 to TRBJ1-2; a possible D gene is TRBD1 (6 bases). The V gene lost 7 bases and the J gene lost 2 bases, with 17 bases spanning the gap. This CDR3 has 15 amino acids. Germline values: CDR1 SEHNR, CDR2 FQNEAQ (reference sequence). CDR3 sequence: CASTPTGGGNYGYTF. The DNA for the CDR3 is TGTGCCAGCACCCCCACGGGGGGCGGGAACTATGGCTACACCTTC.

The J gene is TRBJ1-5, the V gene TRBV27; possibly TRBD1 for D (6 bases). Germline V gene sequence: CDR1 MNHEY, CDR2 SMNVEV (reference sequence). This CDR3 spans 12 amino acids. Trimming pared 7 bases from V and 7 bases from J, leaving 11 bases between. CDR3 in DNA: TGTGCCAGCAAGGGGGGAACACAGCCCCAGCATTTT. This codes for CASKGGTQPQHF.

Regarding this clonotype: The final CDR3 position lacks the conserved phenylalanine or tryptophan, pointing to a likely read error. Because the CDR3's place on the DNA is in doubt, the DNA is left out and the CDR3 is given as listed by TCRdb. The chain uses TRBV29-1 and TRBJ2-3; the D call in the table, TRBD1, was not verified against the DNA. The CDR3 is made up of 9 amino acids, end residues included. The germline CDR1 and CDR2 sequences are SQVTM and ANQGSEA. CDR3: CSVDEGQVG.

The sample holds many counts of this clonotype. This chain connects TRBV3-1 to TRBJ2-3; weak D call: TRBD1 (5 bases). Per the germline V gene, CDR1 is LGHDT and CDR2 is YNNKEL (reference sequence). Trimming removed 4 bases at V and 6 bases at J, with 14 bases between. The length of the CDR3 is 14 residues. CDR3 coding DNA: TGTGCCAGCAGCCGGGGCCCCTTAGGGGATACGCAGTATTTT. It translates to CASSRGPLGDTQYF.

V and J are TRBV6-5 and TRBJ1-6; D is ambiguous. Germline-derived CDR1 and CDR2 are MNHEY and SVGAGI. V was pared by 4 bases and J by 15 bases, with 13 bases between. The CDR3 totals 12 residues. CDR3 sequence (DNA): TGTGCCAGCAGTTCGCCCTTAAGTCTCCTCCACTTT. This codes for CASSSPLSLLHF.

J is TRBJ2-1 and V is TRBV6-1; D remains unclear. The CDR3 has 17 amino acids. Trimming left V 5 bases short and J 0 bases short, with 17 bases between. The germline V gene has CDR1 MNHNS and CDR2 SASEGT. The CDR3 bases are TGTGCCAGCAGTCCCCGACTCCAATACTCCTCCTACAATGAGCAGTTCTTC. Its translation: CASSPRLQYSSYNEQFF.

This clonotype has a handful of counts. The J gene is TRBJ2-5, the V gene TRBV5-1, with D possibly being TRBD1 or TRBD2 (5 bases each). Looked up from germline, CDR1 is SGHRS and CDR2 is YFSETQ. V lost 1 base to trimming and J lost 1 base, with 14 bases between them. CDR3 length: 16 residues. The CDR3 nucleotides read TGCGCCAGCAGCTTGAATGGGGGTGGGAGCCAAGAGACCCAGTACTTC. This encodes CASSLNGGGSQETQYF.

The rearrangement links TRBV2 to TRBJ2-1; 11 bases are a match to TRBD2. This CDR3 comprises 14 residues. Germline V gene lookup returns CDR1 SNHLY and CDR2 FYNNEI. V was pared by 5 bases and J by 12 bases, with 9 bases of the junction left unmatched. CDR3 amino acids: CASSTIPGLAAQFF. CDR3 coding DNA: TGTGCCAGCAGTACAATACCGGGACTAGCGGCGCAGTTCTTC.

This clonotype was found a few times. V and J are TRBV12-3 or TRBV12-4 and TRBJ1-5, with a tentative D call TRBD1 (6 bases). This CDR3 spans 13 amino acids. Trimming removed 6 bases from V and 5 bases from J, with 11 bases in between. CDR3 protein: CASRRDTHQPQHF. CDR3 nucleotide sequence: TGTGCCAGCAGGCGGGACACCCATCAGCCCCAGCATTTT.

This clonotype was counted only a few times. The chain has TRBV5-1 and TRBJ2-3, with a weak D call TRBD2 (6 bases). Trimming cost V 2 bases and J 2 bases, with 15 bases left between them. Germline values: CDR1 SGHRS, CDR2 YFSETQ. There are 16 residues in the CDR3. The DNA for the CDR3 is TGCGCCAGCAGCTTAACCGGGACTCGCTTCACAGATACGCAGTATTTT. It encodes CASSLTGTRFTDTQYF.

The genes are TRBV5-1 and TRBJ2-3, with D maybe TRBD1 (5 bases). The CDR3 is 14 amino acids. V was clipped by 0 bases and J by 4 bases, with 9 bases between them. Germline V gives CDR1 SGHRS, CDR2 YFSETQ. The CDR3 coding sequence is TGCGCCAGCAGCTTGGGTATCAGGGCAGATACGCAGTATTTT. Amino acids: CASSLGIRADTQYF.

This clonotype showed up just a few times. This sequence joins TRBV10-2 and TRBJ1-5; D not certain. CDR1 and CDR2 (germline): WSHSY, SAAADI. The CDR3 contains 12 residues. V shed 3 bases and J shed 6 bases, with 6 bases lying between them. For the CDR3, the DNA is TGCGCCAGCAGTGATCCCCCTCAGCCCCAGCATTTT. This gives the protein CASSDPPQPQHF.